One sample yielded the 28 T cell receptor beta chains listed below, sequenced in a study of CD8+ T cells in alopecia areata (dated by TCRdb to 2017 to 2018). From alopecia areata patients, peripheral blood was collected along with lesional scalp punch biopsies. The library was generated by the immunoSEQ multiplex PCR assay. To provide template for TCR sequencing, every sample had RNA extracted and reverse transcribed into cDNA. TCRdb stores this immuneACCESS table with in-frame sequences only. Part of the clones is absent; in the studies checked, under half of the shortfall reflects unresolved V genes, and no reason is known for the rest. In this sample the table shows about 15,000 clones, almost 60% of which occur a single time. Roughly an eighth of the sample rests with the top ten. Sequenced sample: skin. All receptors come from a human donor with alopecia areata.

The chain links TRBV28 to TRBJ2-6, with 12 positions matching TRBD1. V lost 5 bases and J lost 3; bases outside the gene matches: 8. The CDR3 covers 18 residues. In germline, CDR1 is MDHEN, CDR2 SYDVKM. The CDR3 sequence is CASSGYRDRGRGANVLTF. The DNA for the CDR3 is TGTGCCAGCAGTGGGTACCGGGACAGGGGGCGTGGGGCCAACGTCCTGACTTTC.

The chain combines TRBV7-8 with TRBJ2-1; D might be TRBD1 or TRBD2, each matching 5 bases. The CDR3 covers 12 residues. Looked up from germline, CDR1 is SGHVS and CDR2 is FQNEAQ. The germline V and J ends were trimmed by 1 base and 9 bases, with 7 bases remaining between them. CDR3 nucleotide sequence: TGTGCCAGCAGCTTAGTTGGGGGTGAGCAGTTCTTC. This codes for CASSLVGGEQFF.

The chain couples TRBV28 to TRBJ1-1; weak D call: TRBD1 (5 bases). Germline V gene sequence: CDR1 MDHEN, CDR2 SYDVKM. The V and J ends lost 4 bases and 0 bases respectively, with 15 bases between them. There are 16 residues in the CDR3. CDR3 sequence reads: CASSSASGRMNTEAFF. CDR3 nucleotide sequence: TGTGCCAGCAGTTCCGCCTCGGGACGGATGAACACTGAAGCTTTCTTT.

This chain joins TRBV6-6 and TRBJ2-7; no clear D gene. Germline V gene sequence: CDR1 MNHNY, CDR2 SVGAGI (reference sequence). CDR3 length: 13 residues. With 6 bases removed from V and 0 bases from J, the gap between germline ends came to 9 bases. CDR3 residues: CASRRFSSYEQYF. The CDR3 DNA reads TGTGCCAGCAGGAGGTTCAGCTCCTACGAGCAGTACTTC.

Concerning this clone: The junction differs from germline at one of its ends, possibly a read error. The CDR3 spells CTSSKDVRDEQFF. The CDR3 DNA sequence: TGTACCAGTAGTAAAGACGTTAGGGATGAGCAGTTCTTC. V usage is TRBV19 and J usage is TRBJ2-1, with D uncertain. The germline V gene has CDR1 LNHDA and CDR2 SQIVND (reference sequence). The CDR3 sequence is 13 residues long.

The rearrangement uses TRBV7-9 and TRBJ2-3; 12 bases align to TRBD2. V gave up 6 bases and J gave up 4 bases; unmatched junction bases: 14. The germline gives CDR1 SEHNR, CDR2 FQNEAQ (reference sequence). This CDR3 comprises 18 residues. CDR3: CASSWTSGKDPRADTQYF. CDR3 DNA: TGTGCCAGCAGTTGGACTAGCGGGAAGGACCCTAGGGCAGATACGCAGTATTTT.

The rearrangement uses TRBV7-9 and TRBJ2-1; D is possibly TRBD2 (6 bases). Germline V gene lookup returns CDR1 SEHNR and CDR2 FQNEAQ (reference sequence). Trimming shortened V by 5 bases and J by 3 bases, and 17 bases separated the two germline ends. The CDR3 runs 16 residues. The CDR3 loop reads CASSPLRGRGYNEQFF. In DNA form, the CDR3 reads TGTGCCAGCAGCCCCTTACGAGGGCGGGGCTACAATGAGCAGTTCTTC.

V gene TRBV4-2 combines with J gene TRBJ2-7; possibly TRBD1 for D (8 bases). Trimming removed 0 bases at V and 0 bases at J, with 12 bases between. The CDR3 totals 16 residues. Germline V lookup: CDR1 LGHNA, CDR2 YNFKEQ. The CDR3 region is CASSQDTGGASYEQYF. The DNA of the CDR3 is TGTGCCAGCAGCCAAGATACAGGGGGGGCCTCCTACGAGCAGTACTTC.

Only a few counts were recorded for this clone. V and J are TRBV5-4 and TRBJ2-5; 9 bases line up with TRBD2. Trimming removed 0 bases from V and 0 bases from J; junction bases left unmatched: 9. CDR3 size: 18 residues. Germline CDR1 SGHNT, CDR2 YYREEE (reference sequence). CDR3 DNA sequence: TGTGCCAGCAGCTTGGCCCAAGGACTAGCGAGATACCAAGAGACCCAGTACTTC. This sequence encodes CASSLAQGLARYQETQYF.

This clone counts as medium-sized. V is TRBV5-8 and J is TRBJ2-7, with D possibly being TRBD1 (6 bases). Germline V gene data show CDR1 as SGHTS and CDR2 as YDEGEE. V lost 2 bases, J lost 3 bases, and 12 bases lay in between. The CDR3 contains 14 residues. The CDR3 DNA follows: TGTGCCAGCAGCTTACAGGGTAGGGACTACGAGCAGTACTTC. Translated: CASSLQGRDYEQYF.

In its sample, this clone ranks as medium-sized. V is TRBV29-1 and J is TRBJ1-5; D call uncertain. Germline V CDR1 and CDR2: SQVTM, ANQGSEA. The length of the CDR3 is 12 residues. The V end lost 4 bases, the J end lost 2 bases, and 6 bases lay between the germline ends. Here the CDR3 DNA reads TGCAGCGTTGTTACAGGCAATCAGCCCCAGCATTTT. Protein: CSVVTGNQPQHF. Based on the CDR3 plus reference TRBV29-1 and TRBJ1-5, the full variable domain is SAVISQKPSRDICQRGTSLTIQCQVDSQVTMMFWYRQQPGQSLTLIATANQGSEATYESGFVIDKFPISRPNLTFSTLTVSNMSPEDSSIYLCSVVTGNQPQHFGDGTRLSIL.

This clone was seen only once. This rearrangement joins TRBV29-1 to TRBJ2-2; D call uncertain. Germline values: CDR1 SQVTM, CDR2 ANQGSEA. The CDR3 has 13 amino acids. V shed 6 bases and J shed 0 bases, with 8 bases lying between them. The CDR3 DNA reads as TGCAGCGTGGACGAGTCGAACACCGGGGAGCTGTTTTTT. Its translation is CSVDESNTGELFF.

This chain joins TRBV6-6 and TRBJ2-5, with 8 bases that match TRBD2. The CDR3 length is 14 residues. Trimming took 4 bases from V and 5 from J; bases not matched to a gene: 6. The germline gives CDR1 MNHNY, CDR2 SVGAGI (reference sequence). CDR3 nucleotide sequence: TGTGCCAGCAGTTCTGCTAGCGGGTGGGAGACCCAGTACTTC. The encoded protein is CASSSASGWETQYF.

The chain combines TRBV29-1 with TRBJ2-3; D gene ambiguous. The CDR3 length is 14 residues. Germline CDR1 SQVTM, CDR2 ANQGSEA. V was pared by 4 bases and J by 0 bases, with 11 bases between. The CDR3 DNA follows: TGCAGCGTTGTTCTCCTCCTTAGCACAGATACGCAGTATTTT. Translating gives CSVVLLLSTDTQYF.

The chain combines TRBV6-5 with TRBJ2-5; 7 nucleotides agree with TRBD1. CDR3 length: 15 residues. Looked up from germline, CDR1 is MNHEY and CDR2 is SVGAGI. The J segment lost 5 bases and the V segment lost 7 bases, leaving 13 bases of the junction unmatched. This chain's CDR3 is CASKPEQGRVETQYF. CDR3 coding DNA: TGTGCCAGCAAACCAGAACAGGGGCGCGTGGAGACCCAGTACTTC.

The chain recombines TRBV18 with TRBJ2-1; D gene uncertain. The V end was cut by 6 bases, the J end by 4 bases, with 10 bases between. CDR1 and CDR2 from the germline V gene are KGHSH and LQKENI. There are 13 residues in the CDR3. DNA for the CDR3: TGTGCCAGCTCTCGTCAGTTATACAATGAGCAGTTCTTC. Translation gives CASSRQLYNEQFF.

This rearrangement joins TRBV4-1 to TRBJ2-1; no definite D call. CDR1 is MGHRA, CDR2 YSYEKL, per germline. This CDR3 is built from 16 residues. Trimming pared 0 bases from V and 0 bases from J, leaving 9 bases between. CDR3 protein: CASSQDWTVSYNEQFF. CDR3 coding DNA: TGCGCCAGCAGCCAAGATTGGACCGTCTCCTACAATGAGCAGTTCTTC.

The chain has TRBV11-2 and TRBJ2-7, with 9 bases aligning to TRBD1. CDR3 length equals 14 residues. The J segment lost 4 bases and the V segment lost 3 bases, leaving 4 bases of the junction unmatched. CDR1 is SGHAT, CDR2 FQNNGV, per germline. CDR3 sequence reads: CASSLGQGVYEQYF. In DNA form, the CDR3 reads TGTGCCAGCAGCTTGGGACAGGGTGTATACGAGCAGTACTTC.

The chain links TRBV11-2 to TRBJ1-2; 7 nucleotides align to TRBD1. Losses at the gene ends were 5 bases for V and 3 bases for J; bases not matched to a gene: 6. Germline CDR1 reads SGHAT; CDR2 reads FQNNGV. The CDR3 has 14 amino acids. CDR3 DNA: TGTGCCAGCAGCACCAGACAGGGCCACTATGGCTACACCTTC. Protein sequence: CASSTRQGHYGYTF.

This rearrangement joins TRBV2 to TRBJ2-3; 7 nucleotides agree with TRBD1. J was trimmed by 4 bases and V by 8 bases; bases with no gene match: 15. The CDR3 contains 16 residues. CDR1 and CDR2 from the germline V gene are SNHLY and FYNNEI. The CDR3 sequence is CASQDSTGIGSDTQYF. Here the CDR3 DNA reads TGTGCCAGCCAAGATTCGACAGGGATTGGATCAGATACGCAGTATTTT.

This rearrangement joins TRBV8-2 to TRBJ2-6. TRBV8-2 is given as a pseudogene. The CDR3 is made up of 16 amino acids. This chain's CDR3 is CGLWKITQSRANVLTF. CDR3 DNA sequence: TGTGGCTTATGGAAGATAACACAAAGTCGGGCCAACGTCCTGACTTTC.

This chain uses TRBV5-1 with TRBJ2-2, with no clear D. Germline V lookup: CDR1 SGHRS, CDR2 YFSETQ. The CDR3 is 15 residues long. The V gene lost 1 base and the J gene lost 7 bases, with 14 bases spanning the gap. The CDR3 DNA follows: TGCGCCAGCAGCTTGTGGACCAACTTCCACGGGGAGCTGTTTTTT. It is translated as CASSLWTNFHGELFF. Using reference TRBV5-1 and TRBJ2-2 for the parts outside the CDR3, the full variable domain is KAGVTQTPRYLIKTRGQQVTLSCSPISGHRSVSWYQQTPGQGLQFLFEYFSETQRNKGNFPGRFSGRQFSNSRSEMNVSTLELGDSALYLCASSLWTNFHGELFFGEGSRLTVL.

This clone rates as medium-sized. The chain is built from TRBV6-4 and TRBJ2-3, with D perhaps assigned TRBD1 or TRBD2 (7 bases each). V dropped 2 bases and J dropped 0 bases, with 12 bases sitting between them. Germline CDR1 is MRHNA and CDR2 is SNTAGT. This CDR3 has 16 amino acids. This CDR3 is CASSDSGTASTDTQYF. The DNA for the CDR3 is TGTGCCAGCAGTGACAGCGGGACAGCTAGCACAGATACGCAGTATTTT.

This clone turned up a few times. The chain combines TRBV7-6 with TRBJ1-1; D may be TRBD1 (6 bases). Trimming stripped 6 bases from V and 4 bases from J, with 9 bases between. The CDR3 consists of 12 residues. The germline V gene has CDR1 SGHVS and CDR2 FNYEAQ. The CDR3 DNA follows: TGTGCCAGCAGGGACAGCCGCACTGAAGCTTTCTTT. Translation gives CASRDSRTEAFF. Variable domain in full (rest from reference TRBV7-6 and TRBJ1-1): GAGVSQSPRYKVTKRGQDVALRCDPISGHVSLYWYRQALGQGPEFLTYFNYEAQQDKSGLPNDRFSAERPEGSISTLTIQRTEQRDSAMYRCASRDSRTEAFFGQGTRLTVV.

The gene calls are TRBV27 and TRBJ1-4; TRBD1 agrees at 10 bases. The CDR3 loop spans 14 amino acids. Germline CDR1 MNHEY, CDR2 SMNVEV (reference sequence). V dropped 6 bases and J dropped 8; count of bases not matched to a gene: 6. CDR3 protein: CASSQTGGEEKLFF. The CDR3 region has the DNA TGTGCCAGCAGCCAGACAGGGGGCGAAGAAAAACTGTTTTTT.

The chain recombines TRBV6-5 with TRBJ2-7; D not certain. V was cut by 5 bases and J by 3 bases, with 11 bases left in between. This CDR3 contains 13 residues. CDR1 is MNHEY and CDR2 is SVGAGI in the germline V gene. CDR3 residues: CASSTPGGYEQYF. In DNA, the CDR3 is TGTGCCAGCAGTACCCCGGGTGGCTACGAGCAGTACTTC.

This chain joins TRBV5-1 and TRBJ1-2; D is unclear. The ends were cut back, 4 bases at V and 2 bases at J, with 12 bases in the middle. This CDR3 comprises 14 residues. Germline V CDR1 and CDR2: SGHRS, YFSETQ. The CDR3 bases are TGCGCCAGCAGCCCCAACACGGAAAACTATGGCTACACCTTC. Its translation: CASSPNTENYGYTF.

This clone appeared once. The rearrangement links TRBV10-3 to TRBJ1-1, with D unresolved. V was clipped by 0 bases and J by 4 bases, with 0 bases between them. The CDR3 has 11 amino acids. CDR1 and CDR2 from the germline V gene are ENHRY and SYGVKD. CDR3 amino acids: CAISESTEAFF. CDR3 sequence (DNA): TGTGCCATCAGTGAGTCCACTGAAGCTTTCTTT.